This is a list of T cell receptor beta chains from one sample in a study of cytomegalovirus exposure and HLA in healthy donors. The data were produced by immunoSEQ multiplex PCR, yet TCRdb's version contains in-frame clones alone and is incomplete. The repertoire holds about 120,000 clones, 81% seen once, with 2% to 2.5% in the top ten. The specimen was PBMCs. These TCRs come from a woman aged 35 to 49 in good health and CMV-seronegative. Both conserved end residues are part of each CDR3. The D gene is left open where the match is weak. Clone size appears in some rows only: once, few, many, or a class for an expanded clone.

CAISERLLGAFF	TGTGCCATCAGTGAACGGCTTCTAGGAGCTTTCTTT	NA	NA	TRBJ1-1	TRBV10-3
CASSYSGDSYNEQFF	TGTGCCAGCAGCTATAGCGGGGACTCCTACAATGAGCAGTTCTTC	TRBD2	NA	TRBJ2-1	TRBV9
CASRSGATNEKLFF	TGCGCCAGCAGGTCCGGTGCGACTAATGAAAAACTGTTTTTT	NA	NA	TRBJ1-4	TRBV10-2
CASSLTQGVGLYNPTYEQYF	TGTGCCAGCAGTTTGACCCAGGGGGTAGGACTCTATAACCCCACCTACGAGCAGTACTTC	TRBD1	once	TRBJ2-7	TRBV28
CAWSSWAYYEQYF	TGTGCCTGGAGCTCGTGGGCATACTACGAGCAGTACTTC	NA	NA	TRBJ2-7	TRBV30
CASSLVKKAGQGNQPQHF	TGTGCCAGCAGTTTAGTAAAAAAGGCGGGACAGGGCAATCAGCCCCAGCATTTT	TRBD1	NA	TRBJ1-5	TRBV28
CASSQGHQQYF	TGCGCCAGCAGCCAGGGACATCAACAGTACTTC	NA	NA	TRBJ2-7	TRBV5-1
CASSPGTGRRDEKLFF	TGTGCCAGCTCACCGGGGACGGGCCGGAGGGATGAAAAACTGTTTTTT	NA	NA	TRBJ1-4	TRBV18
CASTRTKSYEQYF	TGCGCCAGCACGCGTACGAAGTCCTACGAGCAGTACTTC	NA	once	TRBJ2-7	TRBV25-1
CASSWGRGEKLFF	TGTGCCAGCAGCTGGGGCAGGGGAGAAAAACTGTTTTTT	NA	NA	TRBJ1-4	TRBV7-2
CASSRDRGNEQYF	TGTGCCAGCAGTCGGGACAGGGGGAACGAGCAGTACTTC	TRBD1	NA	TRBJ2-7	TRBV2
CASSLGDTLYGYTF	TGTGCCAGCAGCTTGGGAGACACCCTGTATGGCTACACCTTC	NA	NA	TRBJ1-2	TRBV5-8
CASLPSLIAGIATNTGELFF	TGCGCCAGCCTCCCCTCCCTGATAGCGGGGATAGCGACGAACACCGGGGAGCTGTTTTTT	TRBD2	NA	TRBJ2-2	TRBV10-1
CASSQASGVYNEQFF	TGCGCCAGCAGCCAAGCTAGCGGGGTTTACAATGAGCAGTTCTTC	TRBD2	NA	TRBJ2-1	TRBV5-1
CASSQERLSETQYF	TGCGCCAGCAGCCAAGAGCGTTTGTCCGAGACCCAGTACTTC	NA	NA	TRBJ2-5	TRBV4-1
CASSLLGAGGYTF	TGTGCCAGCAGCTTACTGGGGGCCGGTGGCTACACCTTC	NA	NA	TRBJ1-2	TRBV7-2
CASSLAGGNTDTQYF	TGTGCCAGCAGCTTAGCGGGAGGAAATACAGATACGCAGTATTTT	NA	NA	TRBJ2-3	TRBV7-9
CASSARQESYEQYF	TGCGCCAGCAGCGCGAGACAGGAGAGCTACGAGCAGTACTTC	NA	once	TRBJ2-7	TRBV5-1